These 7 T cell receptor beta chains originate from one sample sequenced in a study of blood T cells in healthy people across ages. With a J-beta primer mix and a sample-barcoded 5' primer, a second PCR ran about 7 to 12 cycles. From the 5' RACE reads, TCRdb called clonotypes with MiXCR, one entry per CDR3 protein. The profile covers roughly 830,000 distinct CDR3 sequences, with about 62% appearing a single time and approximately 30% taken by the ten largest. Sequences were obtained from blood. Source of these receptors: a man aged 30-40 years in good health.

This rearrangement joins TRBV12-3 or TRBV12-4 to TRBJ2-2; 7 bases fit TRBD1. Germline trimming cut 6 bases from V and 4 bases from J; bases unmatched to any gene: 2. This CDR3 is built from 13 residues. The CDR3 sequence: CASSDRVTGELFF. Here the CDR3 DNA reads TGTGCCAGCAGCGACAGGGTCACCGGGGAGCTGTTTTTT.

This rearrangement joins TRBV27 to TRBJ2-7; D possibly corresponds to TRBD1 (5 bases). Germline V gene sequence: CDR1 MNHEY, CDR2 SMNVEV (reference sequence). Trimming stripped 3 bases from V and 3 bases from J, with 9 bases between. CDR3 length: 13 residues. The CDR3 here is CASSFYQGYEQYF. Here the CDR3 DNA reads TGTGCCAGCAGTTTCTATCAGGGCTACGAGCAGTACTTC.

The rearrangement links TRBV5-6 to TRBJ2-7; D perhaps matches TRBD1 (6 bases). CDR3 size: 15 residues. Germline values: CDR1 SGHDT, CDR2 YYEEEE. The V and J ends lost 0 bases and 4 bases respectively, with 14 bases between them. The CDR3 loop reads CASSLEQGVVYEQYF. In nucleotides, the CDR3 is TGTGCCAGCAGCTTGGAACAGGGAGTGGTATACGAGCAGTACTTC.

This clonotype was seen only once. The chain uses TRBV7-9 and TRBJ2-7; 7 bases are shared with TRBD1. The CDR3 spans 13 residues. Losses at the gene ends were 9 bases for V and 3 bases for J; bases not matched to a gene: 8. Germline CDR1 SEHNR, CDR2 FQNEAQ (reference sequence). Here the CDR3 DNA reads TGTGCCAGAGCCCTGGGACAGTACTACGAGCAGTACTTC. It yields the protein CARALGQYYEQYF.

V usage is TRBV12-3 or TRBV12-4 and J usage is TRBJ2-2, with 10 bases aligning to TRBD1. The CDR3 consists of 14 residues. V was pared by 5 bases and J by 5 bases, with 2 bases of the junction left unmatched. In DNA form, the CDR3 reads TGTGCCAGCAGTGCGGGACAGGGGACCGGGGAGCTGTTTTTT. Residues: CASSAGQGTGELFF.

CDR3 bases: TGTGCCAGCAGGACCTGGTACGAGCAGTACTTC. As protein: CASRTWYEQYF. The chain has TRBV2 and TRBJ2-5, with unresolved D. The last part of the DNA fits TRBJ2-7 better; the J call may be wrong. The CDR3 covers 11 residues. Per germline, CDR1 SNHLY and CDR2 FYNNEI.

The chain is built from TRBV6-5 and TRBJ1-2; D gene unclear. The CDR3 has 12 residues. The V gene's germline CDR1 is MNHEY and CDR2 SVGAGI. V lost 6 bases, J lost 4 bases, and 9 bases lay in between. The CDR3 loop is CASSKDSYGYTF. DNA of the CDR3: TGTGCCAGCAGCAAGGACTCCTATGGCTACACCTTC.